The 18 T cell receptor beta chains below all came from one sample that was sequenced in a study of shared T cell receptors in the human thymus. Profiled with immunoSEQ multiplex PCR; TCRdb holds only in-frame clones, not every one. The sample shows roughly 560,000 clones, more than 75% of them seen only once. The data were also submitted as part of a second study, on human thymus T cells.

Sequencing was carried out using thymocytes. These receptors were obtained from a boy younger than two with a congenital heart defect.

The rearrangement joins TRBV27 to TRBJ2-6; the match to TRBD1 covers 8 bases. Trimming cost V 3 bases and J 1 base; bases outside gene matches: 2. The germline CDR1 and CDR2 sequences are MNHEY and SMNVEV (reference sequence). The CDR3 consists of 16 residues. The CDR3 protein is CASSFQGASGANVLTF. In DNA, the CDR3 is TGTGCCAGCAGTTTCCAGGGGGCGTCTGGGGCCAACGTCCTGACTTTC.

The J gene is TRBJ2-1, the V gene TRBV4-1; 10 bases are shared with TRBD1. The CDR3 extends over 17 amino acids. With V trimmed by 4 bases and J by 0 bases, 6 bases remained unmatched. Germline loops: CDR1 MGHRA, CDR2 YSYEKL. The CDR3 bases are TGCGCCAGCAGCCCACCGGACAGGGGGACCTCCTACAATGAGCAGTTCTTC. Protein sequence: CASSPPDRGTSYNEQFF.

This clone has only one observation. This chain joins TRBV4-3 and TRBJ2-2, with TRBD1 matching 7 bases. CDR3 length: 17 amino acids. Trimming cost V 1 base and J 4 bases; bases outside gene matches: 9. Germline loops: CDR1 LGHNA, CDR2 YSLEER. The CDR3 DNA sequence: TGCGCCAGCAGCCAAGGGGGCAGGGGGAGTCCCACCGGGGAGCTGTTTTTT. As protein: CASSQGGRGSPTGELFF.

The chain has TRBV6-5 and TRBJ2-7; D is unresolved. V was shortened by 7 bases and J by 3 bases, with 10 bases between the two germline ends. The germline CDR1 and CDR2 sequences are MNHEY and SVGAGI. The CDR3 runs 12 residues. The CDR3 DNA is TGTGCCAGCACCGCCCCTAACTACGAGCAGTACTTC. Translated, it gives CASTAPNYEQYF.

The chain recombines TRBV28 with TRBJ2-7; 8 bases match TRBD1. The trim removed 3 bases at V and 2 bases at J, leaving 6 bases unmatched. Per germline, CDR1 MDHEN and CDR2 SYDVKM. The length of the CDR3 is 15 residues. CDR3 in DNA: TGTGCCAGCAGTTTCCAGGGGGCTAGAACCTACGAGCAGTACTTC. It translates to CASSFQGARTYEQYF.

This chain connects TRBV7-2 to TRBJ2-7; D might be TRBD2 (5 bases). CDR1 is SGHTA and CDR2 is FQGNSA in the germline V gene. The CDR3 extends over 14 amino acids. Trimming cost V 5 bases and J 2 bases, with 13 bases left between them. The CDR3 DNA sequence: TGTGCCAGCAGCCCACCCCGGGATGCCTACGAGCAGTACTTC. Protein product: CASSPPRDAYEQYF.

This clone was observed once. The chain has TRBV15 and TRBJ2-5; maybe TRBD2 (5 bases). Trimming stripped 0 bases from V and 1 base from J, with 21 bases between. CDR1 and CDR2 (germline): LNHNV, YYDKDF (reference sequence). The CDR3 totals 19 residues. The DNA of the CDR3 is TGTGCCACCAGCAGAGATAAGTGGGAGAAATCGGCACTCCAAGAGACCCAGTACTTC. This gives the protein CATSRDKWEKSALQETQYF.

The chain links TRBV19 to TRBJ2-7; the match to TRBD2 covers 11 bases. The V and J ends lost 5 bases and 2 bases, in that order; junction bases with no gene match: 20. The CDR3 loop spans 20 amino acids. Germline CDR1 is LNHDA and CDR2 is SQIVND (reference sequence). The CDR3 is CASSSRQDSPASGRPYEQYF. The CDR3 DNA sequence: TGTGCCAGTAGTTCCCGACAGGACTCCCCGGCTAGCGGGAGGCCCTACGAGCAGTACTTC.

The chain has TRBV12-5 and TRBJ2-2; 7 nucleotides match TRBD2. There are 15 residues in the CDR3. Germline-derived CDR1 and CDR2 are LGHNT and FRNRAP. Unmatched junction bases numbered 13, after V lost 10 bases and J lost 5 bases. Here the CDR3 DNA reads TGTGCTACCACCCTGGGGGGAGGGCGGACCGGGGAGCTGTTTTTT. Protein product: CATTLGGGRTGELFF.

This chain links TRBV2 with TRBJ1-6; tentative D call: TRBD1 (5 bases). Germline-derived CDR1 and CDR2 are SNHLY and FYNNEI. V dropped 8 bases and J dropped 4 bases, with 6 bases sitting between them. The CDR3 loop spans 12 amino acids. The CDR3 DNA follows: TGTGCCAGCGCAGGGTATAATTCACCCCTCCACTTT. As protein: CASAGYNSPLHF.

V is TRBV14 and J is TRBJ1-2; D not certain. The CDR3 contains 11 residues. CDR1 SGHDN and CDR2 FVKESK come from the germline V gene. The germline V and J ends were trimmed by 4 bases and 9 bases, with 9 bases remaining between them. The CDR3 DNA reads as TGTGCCAGCAGCCGGGCTGGAAGCTACACCTTC. Amino acid sequence: CASSRAGSYTF. The whole variable domain, filled in from reference TRBV14 and TRBJ1-2, reads EAGVTQFPSHSVIEKGQTVTLRCDPISGHDNLYWYRRVMGKEIKFLLHFVKESKQDESGMPNNRFLAERTGGTYSTLKVQPAELEDSGVYFCASSRAGSYTFGSGTRLTVV.

The chain has TRBV9 and TRBJ2-7, with TRBD1 identical over 9 bases. The J segment lost 3 bases and the V segment lost 4 bases, leaving 5 bases of the junction unmatched. The length of the CDR3 is 14 residues. The germline V gene encodes CDR1 SGDLS and CDR2 YYNGEE. Written as DNA, the CDR3 is TGTGCCAGCAGCCCCGGGGACAGGGACTACGAGCAGTACTTC. Its translation is CASSPGDRDYEQYF.

V gene TRBV6-1 combines with J gene TRBJ1-1; D unresolved. CDR1 MNHNS and CDR2 SASEGT come from the germline V gene. The CDR3 length is 10 residues. Trimming took off 1 base at V and 12 bases at J, with 6 bases between the two ends. CDR3 loop: CASSEDCTFF. As DNA, the CDR3 is TGTGCCAGCAGTGAAGACTGCACTTTCTTT.

V usage is TRBV2 and J usage is TRBJ2-3; 7 bases align to TRBD2. In germline, CDR1 is SNHLY, CDR2 FYNNEI. This CDR3 contains 16 residues. J was trimmed by 2 bases and V by 6 bases; bases with no gene match: 11. This CDR3 reads CASREGQGGATDTQYF. DNA for the CDR3: TGTGCCAGCAGGGAGGGGCAGGGAGGGGCCACAGATACGCAGTATTTT.

The V call is TRBV19, the J call TRBJ1-4; D possibly corresponds to TRBD1 (5 bases). V shed 1 base and J shed 11 bases, with 11 bases lying between them. The CDR3 is made up of 13 amino acids. Germline lookup yields CDR1 LNHDA and CDR2 SQIVND (reference sequence). The CDR3 protein is CASSIAGQGKLFF. For the CDR3, the DNA is TGTGCCAGTAGTATAGCTGGCCAGGGTAAACTGTTTTTT.

The rearrangement links TRBV10-1 to TRBJ2-7, with a possible D match to TRBD1 (5 bases). This CDR3 is built from 13 residues. The germline V gene has CDR1 WNHNN and CDR2 SYGVQD (reference sequence). V was trimmed by 4 bases and J by 3 bases, leaving 10 bases between them. CDR3 bases: TGCGCCAGCAGTGCTGACAGCATCTACGAGCAGTACTTC. It yields the protein CASSADSIYEQYF.

J is TRBJ2-7 and V is TRBV18; possible D gene TRBD2, 7 bases. Per the germline V gene, CDR1 is KGHSH and CDR2 is LQKENI. The CDR3 extends over 16 amino acids. The V end was cut by 1 base, the J end by 2 bases, with 15 bases between. CDR3 in DNA: TGTGCCAGCTCACCACGCGGGGGACATCGTACCTACGAGCAGTACTTC. This sequence encodes CASSPRGGHRTYEQYF.

The chain carries TRBV7-9 and TRBJ2-1; perhaps TRBD1 as D (5 bases). V was shortened by 2 bases and J by 6 bases, with 20 bases between the two germline ends. The CDR3 runs 17 residues. CDR1 SEHNR and CDR2 FQNEAQ come from the germline V gene (reference sequence). The CDR3 here is CASSLKIRRVSVNEQFF. CDR3 coding DNA: TGTGCCAGCAGCTTAAAAATTCGCAGGGTCTCTGTCAATGAGCAGTTCTTC. The full variable domain, its missing parts supplied by reference TRBV7-9 and TRBJ2-1, is DTGVSQNPRHKITKRGQNVTFRCDPISEHNRLYWYRQTLGQGPEFLTYFQNEAQLEKSRLLSDRFSAERPKGSFSTLEIQRTEQGDSAMYLCASSLKIRRVSVNEQFFGPGTRLTVL.